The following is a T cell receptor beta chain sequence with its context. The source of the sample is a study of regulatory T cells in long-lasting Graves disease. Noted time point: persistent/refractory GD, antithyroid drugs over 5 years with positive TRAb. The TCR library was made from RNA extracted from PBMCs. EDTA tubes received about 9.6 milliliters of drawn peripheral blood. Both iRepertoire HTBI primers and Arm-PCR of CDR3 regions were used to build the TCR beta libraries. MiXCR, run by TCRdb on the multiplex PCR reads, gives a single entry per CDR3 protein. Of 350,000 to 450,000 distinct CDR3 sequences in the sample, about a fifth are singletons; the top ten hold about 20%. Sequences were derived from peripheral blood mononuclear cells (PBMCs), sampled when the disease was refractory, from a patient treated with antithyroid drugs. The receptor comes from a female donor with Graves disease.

The CDR3 bases are TGTGCCAGCTCACCAAGGGCGGGGACTAGCGGGAGTGGTGAGACCCAGTACTTC. It is translated as CASSPRAGTSGSGETQYF. This chain links TRBV18 with TRBJ2-5; TRBD2 agrees at 14 bases. The length of the CDR3 is 18 residues. V was pared by 2 bases and J by 5 bases, with 10 bases of the junction left unmatched. CDR1 is KGHSH, CDR2 LQKENI, per germline.